This record concerns one TCR beta chain sequence. This entry belongs to a study of blood T cell repertoires in COVID-19. Turning to the study itself: The samples span acute and convalescent COVID-19 from the United States, Italy and Spain.

With 5 bases clipped from V and 3 bases from J, the junction kept 15 bases outside the gene matches. The CDR3 totals 17 residues. Germline CDR1 MNHEY, CDR2 SVGEGT. Original processing notes: Estimated nucleated cell counts came from reference gene primer amplification. Generated by immunoSEQ multiplex PCR, the TCRdb table keeps only in-frame clones and is missing some. V and J calls plus clone size are reproduced from that table; the DNA served to infer D and trimming. Of hundreds of thousands of clones listed, over 75% are singletons. Recruitment covered about two dozen US areas and drew participants whose ages spanned 18 to 89 years.

This clonotype was obtained from a woman aged 55-70 years who had recovered from COVID-19. The specimen sequenced was PBMCs or T cells enriched from blood (not recorded which). The chain has TRBV6-2 or TRBV6-3 and TRBJ2-7; the match to TRBD1 covers 8 bases. Written as DNA, the CDR3 is TGTGCCAGCAGTCCGAACCCAACGGGACAGGCTATCTACGAGCAGTACTTC. This sequence encodes CASSPNPTGQAIYEQYF.